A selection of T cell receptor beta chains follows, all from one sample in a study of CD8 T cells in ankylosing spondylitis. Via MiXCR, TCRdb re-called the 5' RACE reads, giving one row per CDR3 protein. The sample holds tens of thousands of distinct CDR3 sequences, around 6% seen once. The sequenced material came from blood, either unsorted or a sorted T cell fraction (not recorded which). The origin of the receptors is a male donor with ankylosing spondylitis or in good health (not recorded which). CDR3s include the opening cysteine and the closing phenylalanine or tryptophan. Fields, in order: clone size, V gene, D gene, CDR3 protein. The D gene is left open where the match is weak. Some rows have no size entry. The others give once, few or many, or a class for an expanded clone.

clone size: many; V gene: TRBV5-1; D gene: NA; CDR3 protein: CASSRRTGNTEAFF
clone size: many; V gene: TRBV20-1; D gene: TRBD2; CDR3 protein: CSATFGSGRDEQYF
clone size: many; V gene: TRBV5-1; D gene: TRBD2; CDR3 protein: CASSPTGTSGYTGELFF
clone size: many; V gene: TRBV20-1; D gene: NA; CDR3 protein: CSARAGGNTETQYF
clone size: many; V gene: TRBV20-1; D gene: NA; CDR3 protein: CSATQVYGYTF
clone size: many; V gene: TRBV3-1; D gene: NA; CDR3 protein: CASSQGAGVNSPLHF
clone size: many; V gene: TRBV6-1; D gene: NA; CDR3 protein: CASIQLRVQNTGELFF
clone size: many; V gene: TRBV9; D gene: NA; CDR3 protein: CASSANGYEQYF
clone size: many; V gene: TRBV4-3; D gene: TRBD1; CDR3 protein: CASSRTGGNYGYTF
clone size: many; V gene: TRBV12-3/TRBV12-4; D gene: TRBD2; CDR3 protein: CASRPGLAGENEQYF
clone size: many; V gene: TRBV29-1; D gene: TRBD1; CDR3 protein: CSVNRDSNYGYTF
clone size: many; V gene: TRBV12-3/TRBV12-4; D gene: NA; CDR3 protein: CASSFMEGNYGYTF
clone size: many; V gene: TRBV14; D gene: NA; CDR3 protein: CASSQGTVYNEQFF
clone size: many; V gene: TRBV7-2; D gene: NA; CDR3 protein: CASSLGRTYEQYF
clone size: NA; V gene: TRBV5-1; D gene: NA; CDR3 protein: CASSLVGTSYEQYF
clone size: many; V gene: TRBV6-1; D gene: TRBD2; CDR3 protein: CASSEQSGRADTQYF
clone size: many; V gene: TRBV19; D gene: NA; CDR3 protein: CASSAEVGGYGYTF
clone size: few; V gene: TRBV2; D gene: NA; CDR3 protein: CASTEGRISGYTF
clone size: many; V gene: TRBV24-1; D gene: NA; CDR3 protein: CATSETTSPGELFF
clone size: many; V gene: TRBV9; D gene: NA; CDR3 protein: CASSGGRLVRGFSEQFF
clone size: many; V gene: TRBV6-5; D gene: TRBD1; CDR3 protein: CASSYSLTGDYGYTF
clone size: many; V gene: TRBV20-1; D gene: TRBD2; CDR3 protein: CRGASGRANEQFF
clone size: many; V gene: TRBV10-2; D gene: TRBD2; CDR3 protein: CASVASGVYNEQFF
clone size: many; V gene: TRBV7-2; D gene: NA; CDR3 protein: CASSQEASSGTDTQYF
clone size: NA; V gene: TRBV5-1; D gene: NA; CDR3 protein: CASSFRDHGYAF
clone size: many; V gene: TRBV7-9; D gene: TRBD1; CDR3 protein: CASSLNEAGGITGELFF
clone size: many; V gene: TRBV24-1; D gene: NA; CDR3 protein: CATSDGRDPGATNEKLFF
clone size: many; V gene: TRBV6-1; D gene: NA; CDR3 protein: CASSPLFGEGTEAFF
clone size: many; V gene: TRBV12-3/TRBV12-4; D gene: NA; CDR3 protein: CASSRRTFGPTNEKLFF
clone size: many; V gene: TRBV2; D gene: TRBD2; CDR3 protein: CASSPGLAGGYNEQFF
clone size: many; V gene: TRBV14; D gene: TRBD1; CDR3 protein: CASSPRDRGFDGYTF
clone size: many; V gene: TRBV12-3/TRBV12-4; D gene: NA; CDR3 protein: CASKPGVNVLTF
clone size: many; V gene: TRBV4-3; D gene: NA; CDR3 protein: CASSQDWLPEYNEQFF
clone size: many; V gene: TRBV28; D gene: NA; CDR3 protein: CASSSESSSTDTQYF
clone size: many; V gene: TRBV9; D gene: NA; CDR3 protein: CASSVGPSGANVLTF
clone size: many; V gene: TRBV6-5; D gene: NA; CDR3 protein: CASSSGQLTGELFF
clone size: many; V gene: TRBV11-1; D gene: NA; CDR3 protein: CASSLSRDTGELFF
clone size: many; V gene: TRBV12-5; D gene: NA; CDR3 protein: CASGFLGSNQPQHF
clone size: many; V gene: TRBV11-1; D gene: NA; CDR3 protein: CASSFAGNYEQYF
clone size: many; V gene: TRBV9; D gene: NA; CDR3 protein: CASSVGIGSHEQYF
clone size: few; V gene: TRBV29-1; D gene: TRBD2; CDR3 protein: CSVGSGRETQYF
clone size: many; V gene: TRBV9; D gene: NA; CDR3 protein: CASSPWGTSNQPQHF
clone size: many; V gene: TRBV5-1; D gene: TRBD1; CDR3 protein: CASSWDRPDTEAFF